The 26 T cell receptor beta chains in this list originate from one sample, sequenced in a study of cytomegalovirus exposure and HLA in healthy donors. Clones were read by immunoSEQ multiplex PCR, and TCRdb kept only the in-frame ones, dropping some. The sample has 330,000 or so clones; 80% to 90% are singletons. Specimen: PBMCs. The receptors stem from a woman under 30 in good health and CMV-seronegative.

The chain employs TRBV2 and TRBJ2-5, with D possibly matching TRBD2 (5 bases). The CDR3 runs to 11 residues. V lost 4 bases and J lost 5, with 5 bases in between. Germline CDR1 and CDR2: SNHLY and FYNNEI. Written as DNA, the CDR3 is TGTGCCAGCAGTGGAGGGGAGACCCAGTACTTC. Its translation is CASSGGETQYF.

The chain combines TRBV13 with TRBJ2-3; 8 positions agree with TRBD2. Germline V lookup: CDR1 PRHDT, CDR2 FYEKMQ (reference sequence). The CDR3 length is 15 residues. The V segment lost 8 bases and the J segment 1 base; nucleotides outside the gene matches: 8. The CDR3 here is CASSGGPGRTDTQYF. CDR3 DNA: TGTGCCAGCTCGGGGGGGCCAGGGCGCACAGATACGCAGTATTTT. Complete variable domain (other parts from reference TRBV13 and TRBJ2-3): AAGVIQSPRHLIKEKRETATLKCYPIPRHDTVYWYQQGPGQDPQFLISFYEKMQSDKGSIPDRFSAQQFSDYHSELNMSSLELGDSALYFCASSGGPGRTDTQYFGPGTRLTVL.

J is TRBJ1-5 and V is TRBV5-1, with TRBD1 identical over 7 bases. Germline-derived CDR1 and CDR2 are SGHRS and YFSETQ. The CDR3 has 15 amino acids. Losses at the gene ends were 4 bases for V and 6 bases for J; bases not matched to a gene: 10. The CDR3 here is CASSPDGTASQPQHF. In DNA, the CDR3 is TGCGCCAGCAGCCCCGATGGGACAGCGTCTCAGCCCCAGCATTTT.

The chain combines TRBV27 with TRBJ2-7, with D uncertain. This CDR3 has 12 residues. Trimming left V 1 base short and J 6 bases short, with 7 bases between. Per germline, CDR1 MNHEY and CDR2 SMNVEV (reference sequence). The DNA for the CDR3 is TGTGCCAGCAGTTTATTAGCTGGCGAGCAGTACTTC. It encodes CASSLLAGEQYF.

This clone has just one count. The chain links TRBV6-5 to TRBJ1-2, with TRBD1 identical over 10 bases. In germline, CDR1 is MNHEY, CDR2 SVGAGI. The CDR3 extends over 14 amino acids. V gave up 6 bases and J gave up 5 bases; unmatched junction bases: 6. The CDR3 region has the DNA TGTGCCAGCAGAGACGACAGGGGGCGATATGGCTACACCTTC. Protein: CASRDDRGRYGYTF.

In its sample, this clone was seen once. The rearrangement joins TRBV5-6 to TRBJ2-1; 13 bases fit TRBD2. Germline lookup yields CDR1 SGHDT and CDR2 YYEEEE. V lost 0 bases to trimming and J lost 10 bases; unmatched junction nucleotides: 10. CDR3 length: 17 amino acids. CDR3 residues: CASSLGQGGGLAGEQFF. In DNA, the CDR3 is TGTGCCAGCAGCTTGGGTCAGGGAGGGGGACTAGCGGGAGAGCAGTTCTTC.

The chain carries TRBV7-7 and TRBJ2-3; perhaps TRBD2 as D (6 bases). V was cut by 2 bases and J by 1 base, with 7 bases left in between. The length of the CDR3 is 14 residues. Germline V gene sequence: CDR1 SSHAT, CDR2 FNYEAQ (reference sequence). This chain's CDR3 is CASSLSSGTDTQYF. In nucleotides, the CDR3 is TGTGCCAGCAGCTTATCTAGCGGCACAGATACGCAGTATTTT.

The chain links TRBV28 to TRBJ2-1; D gene ambiguous. The CDR3 is made up of 12 amino acids. Germline loops: CDR1 MDHEN, CDR2 SYDVKM. Trimming cost V 5 bases and J 5 bases, with 7 bases left between them. The CDR3 here is CASSGLDNEQFF. The CDR3 DNA reads as TGTGCCAGCAGTGGCTTGGACAATGAGCAGTTCTTC.

The chain is built from TRBV4-2 and TRBJ2-1; 9 nucleotides align to TRBD1. The germline V gene has CDR1 LGHNA and CDR2 YNFKEQ. CDR3 length: 16 amino acids. V trimming: 0 bases; J trimming: 7 bases; junction bases outside the gene matches: 7. CDR3 sequence reads: CASSQDGQGIGNEQFF. DNA of the CDR3: TGTGCCAGCAGCCAAGACGGACAGGGGATTGGAAATGAGCAGTTCTTC.

The V call is TRBV6-6, the J call TRBJ2-7, with 10 nucleotides matching TRBD2. This CDR3 comprises 16 residues. CDR1 MNHNY and CDR2 SVGAGI come from the germline V gene (reference sequence). V gave up 4 bases and J gave up 0 bases; unmatched junction bases: 6. CDR3 amino acids: CASSWRTSGSSYEQYF. As DNA, the CDR3 is TGTGCCAGCAGTTGGAGGACTAGCGGTAGCTCCTACGAGCAGTACTTC.

The chain has TRBV28 and TRBJ2-5; TRBD1 might be the D (6 bases). CDR3 length: 13 amino acids. Germline V gene sequence: CDR1 MDHEN, CDR2 SYDVKM. The ends were cut back, 5 bases at V and 2 bases at J, with 9 bases in the middle. The CDR3 loop is CASSRDRQETQYF. The CDR3, as DNA: TGTGCCAGCAGTCGTGACAGGCAAGAGACCCAGTACTTC. Drawing the rest from reference TRBV28 and TRBJ2-5, the complete variable domain is DVKVTQSSRYLVKRTGEKVFLECVQDMDHENMFWYRQDPGLGLRLIYFSYDVKMKEKGDIPEGYSVSREKKERFSLILESASTNQTSMYLCASSRDRQETQYFGPGTRLLVL.

The chain carries TRBV11-3 and TRBJ2-1; the D is unclear. This CDR3 spans 16 amino acids. Germline CDR1 SGHNT, CDR2 YENEEA. V lost 4 bases and J 0 bases, leaving 13 bases between the germline ends. The DNA of the CDR3 is TGTGCCAGCAGCTCCGAACTCTCCGGCTCCTACAATGAGCAGTTCTTC. Translating it yields CASSSELSGSYNEQFF.

This chain links TRBV2 with TRBJ2-5; 10 bases fit TRBD2. The ends lost 4 bases at V and 2 bases at J; junction bases unmatched: 10. Germline CDR1 SNHLY, CDR2 FYNNEI. The CDR3 covers 17 residues. CDR3 region: CASSAALAGARQETQYF. CDR3 coding DNA: TGTGCCAGCAGTGCCGCCCTAGCGGGAGCCAGACAAGAGACCCAGTACTTC.

The V and J genes are TRBV6-5 and TRBJ1-1; a weak D match, TRBD1 (6 bases). Trimming cost V 1 base and J 10 bases, with 19 bases left between them. Germline V gene lookup returns CDR1 MNHEY and CDR2 SVGAGI. The CDR3 runs to 15 residues. The CDR3 is CASSYLAGAGGRAFF. The CDR3 nucleotides read TGTGCCAGCAGTTACTTAGCGGGGGCCGGGGGGCGAGCTTTCTTT.

The chain carries TRBV7-9 and TRBJ2-1; 13 bases map to TRBD2. With V trimmed by 4 bases and J by 0 bases, 9 bases remained unmatched. The CDR3 covers 19 residues. CDR1 is SEHNR and CDR2 is FQNEAQ in the germline V gene (reference sequence). The CDR3 sequence: CASSYAGTSGTGSYNEQFF. Here the CDR3 DNA reads TGTGCCAGCAGCTACGCCGGGACTAGCGGGACTGGCTCCTACAATGAGCAGTTCTTC. The entire variable domain, with the rest obtained from reference TRBV7-9 and TRBJ2-1, is as follows: DTGVSQNPRHKITKRGQNVTFRCDPISEHNRLYWYRQTLGQGPEFLTYFQNEAQLEKSRLLSDRFSAERPKGSFSTLEIQRTEQGDSAMYLCASSYAGTSGTGSYNEQFFGPGTRLTVL.

This chain uses TRBV29-1 with TRBJ2-3; the D gene is possibly TRBD2 (6 bases). The CDR3 loop spans 14 amino acids. Trimming removed 5 bases from V and 4 bases from J, with 16 bases in between. The germline CDR1 and CDR2 sequences are SQVTM and ANQGSEA. DNA of the CDR3: TGCAGCGTTTCGACTAGTGGTAGCTCAGATACGCAGTATTTT. Protein: CSVSTSGSSDTQYF.

J is TRBJ2-7 and V is TRBV6-5, with D perhaps TRBD1 (6 bases). V was cut by 4 bases and J by 1 base, with 11 bases left in between. The CDR3 loop spans 14 amino acids. CDR1 is MNHEY, CDR2 SVGAGI, per germline. As DNA, the CDR3 is TGTGCCAGCAGTTGGACAGCGTGGTCCTACGAGCAGTACTTC. This codes for CASSWTAWSYEQYF.

The gene calls are TRBV7-2 and TRBJ2-7; TRBD2 agrees at 12 bases. This CDR3 has 15 residues. The germline gives CDR1 SGHTA, CDR2 FQGNSA. V gave up 3 bases and J gave up 3 bases; unmatched junction bases: 3. The CDR3 nucleotides are TGTGCCAGCAGCTTTACTAGCGGGAGGAGCTACGAGCAGTACTTC. Translation: CASSFTSGRSYEQYF.

V usage is TRBV9 and J usage is TRBJ1-1; no clear D. The CDR3 length is 13 residues. V was shortened by 4 bases and J by 1 base, with 8 bases between the two germline ends. Germline values: CDR1 SGDLS, CDR2 YYNGEE. In DNA, the CDR3 is TGTGCCAGCAGCCAGCCGGGGAACACTGAAGCTTTCTTT. Protein product: CASSQPGNTEAFF.

The CDR3 reads CASSSRGRADYGYTF. The CDR3 DNA follows: TGCGCCAGCAGCTCCAGGGGGCGAGCGGACTATGGCTACACCTTC. The genes are TRBV5-1 and TRBJ1-2; 8 nucleotides line up with TRBD1. The CDR3 is 15 residues long. CDR1 and CDR2 (germline): SGHRS, YFSETQ. V shed 3 bases and J 3 bases; nucleotides not matched to a gene: 7.

V usage is TRBV28 and J usage is TRBJ2-7; maybe TRBD1 (6 bases). CDR3 length: 15 amino acids. Per the germline V gene, CDR1 is MDHEN and CDR2 is SYDVKM. The germline V and J ends were trimmed by 5 bases and 6 bases, with 20 bases remaining between them. The CDR3 DNA reads as TGTGCCAGCAGTATACCGGGACACCAAAGTCCCGAGCAGTACTTC. It is translated as CASSIPGHQSPEQYF.

V and J are TRBV13 and TRBJ2-7; 9 bases map to TRBD2. V was clipped by 3 bases and J by 3 bases; unmatched bases: 3. The germline V gene encodes CDR1 PRHDT and CDR2 FYEKMQ (reference sequence). This CDR3 region has 14 residues. In DNA, the CDR3 is TGTGCCAGCAGCTTTGCGGGGGGGGACTACGAGCAGTACTTC. Residues: CASSFAGGDYEQYF. Complete variable domain (other parts from reference TRBV13 and TRBJ2-7): AAGVIQSPRHLIKEKRETATLKCYPIPRHDTVYWYQQGPGQDPQFLISFYEKMQSDKGSIPDRFSAQQFSDYHSELNMSSLELGDSALYFCASSFAGGDYEQYFGPGTRLTVT.

Concerning this clone itself: The same CDR3 arises from other DNA sequences in this sample as well. The chain joins TRBV5-1 to TRBJ2-1; 9 bases align to TRBD2. The ends lost 4 bases at V and 1 base at J; junction bases unmatched: 3. CDR1 and CDR2 from the germline V gene are SGHRS and YFSETQ. The CDR3 totals 15 residues. DNA of the CDR3: TGCGCCAGCAGCCCTACTAGCGGGTCCTACAATGAGCAGTTCTTC. Protein product: CASSPTSGSYNEQFF.

V is TRBV6-5 and J is TRBJ2-7, with TRBD2 identical over 7 bases. Looked up from germline, CDR1 is MNHEY and CDR2 is SVGAGI. This CDR3 is built from 14 residues. The trim removed 5 bases at V and 5 bases at J, leaving 9 bases unmatched. The CDR3: CASSPKREGNEQYF. The CDR3 DNA is TGTGCCAGCAGTCCTAAGCGGGAAGGTAACGAGCAGTACTTC.

There are a few counts of this clone. V gene TRBV6-5 combines with J gene TRBJ1-2, with TRBD1 matching 8 bases. Trimming took 5 bases from V and 4 from J; bases not matched to a gene: 6. CDR1 and CDR2 (germline): MNHEY, SVGAGI. The CDR3 is 14 residues long. The CDR3 coding sequence is TGTGCCAGCAGTAGGACAGGGATAATCTATGGCTACACCTTC. This gives the protein CASSRTGIIYGYTF.

The V gene is TRBV29-1, the J gene TRBJ1-1; D gene ambiguous. This CDR3 has 14 residues. V was clipped by 3 bases and J by 3 bases, with 14 bases between them. CDR1 is SQVTM and CDR2 is ANQGSEA in the germline V gene. CDR3 region: CSVDAQAGDTEAFF. The CDR3 DNA is TGCAGCGTTGATGCGCAGGCGGGAGACACTGAAGCTTTCTTT.